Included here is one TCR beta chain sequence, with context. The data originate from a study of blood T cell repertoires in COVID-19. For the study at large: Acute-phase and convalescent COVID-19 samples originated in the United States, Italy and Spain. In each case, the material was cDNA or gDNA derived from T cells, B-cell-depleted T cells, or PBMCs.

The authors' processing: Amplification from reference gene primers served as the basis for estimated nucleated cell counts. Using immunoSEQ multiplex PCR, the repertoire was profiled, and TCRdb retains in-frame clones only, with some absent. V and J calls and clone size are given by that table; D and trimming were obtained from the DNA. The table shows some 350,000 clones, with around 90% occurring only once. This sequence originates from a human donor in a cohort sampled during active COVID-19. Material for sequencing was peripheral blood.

CDR3 residues: CASSIGFGRSQYF. In DNA, the CDR3 is TGTGCCAGTAGTATAGGGTTCGGCAGGTCGCAGTATTTT. The chain couples TRBV19 to TRBJ2-3; D remains ambiguous. The CDR3 totals 13 residues. The V gene lost 1 base and the J gene lost 10 bases, with 12 bases spanning the gap. In germline, CDR1 is LNHDA, CDR2 SQIVND (reference sequence).